This section outlines one T cell receptor beta chain sequence together with its context. Its antigen is currently unknown. The sample belongs to a study of cytomegalovirus exposure and HLA in healthy donors. Study results and limitations: Segments of the TCR beta V type were, in most cases, productive about 87% or about 30% of the time in an earlier analysis.

This CDR3 comprises 18 residues. Trimming removed 0 bases from V and 1 base from J; junction bases left unmatched: 5. From germline, CDR1 is LNHDA and CDR2 SQIVND (reference sequence). Both 60 Vbeta primers and 13 Jbeta primers went into the PCR. Only in-frame clones appear in the TCRdb table, and some are missing; sequencing was by immunoSEQ multiplex PCR. The sample has about 120,000 clones; roughly 78% are singletons. The clonotype was recovered from a man in his thirties or forties in good health and CMV-seropositive. The sample consisted of PBMCs. The chain combines TRBV19 with TRBJ2-5, with 13 bases that match TRBD2. The CDR3 spells CASSIDQTSGRIQETQYF. The DNA for the CDR3 is TGTGCCAGTAGTATAGATCAGACTAGCGGGAGGATCCAAGAGACCCAGTACTTC.